The entry that follows covers one T cell receptor (beta chain) sequence. Method: immunoSEQ multiplex PCR; TCRdb's copy keeps in-frame clones and lacks some. This table holds 50,000 to 60,000 clones, roughly 87% found once. V was clipped by 0 bases and J by 0 bases, with 11 bases between them. Germline V gives CDR1 MGHRA, CDR2 YSYEKL. CDR3 length: 17 amino acids. The data belong to a study of siplizumab effects on memory and regulatory T cells. The chain links TRBV4-1 to TRBJ2-2; D is undetermined. Sequencing input: naive CD8+ T cells sorted from blood. The clonotype was recovered from a human donor in good health. The CDR3 nucleotides are TGCGCCAGCAGCCAAGATCCCGCAGATGCGAACACCGGGGAGCTGTTTTTT. Translating gives CASSQDPADANTGELFF.